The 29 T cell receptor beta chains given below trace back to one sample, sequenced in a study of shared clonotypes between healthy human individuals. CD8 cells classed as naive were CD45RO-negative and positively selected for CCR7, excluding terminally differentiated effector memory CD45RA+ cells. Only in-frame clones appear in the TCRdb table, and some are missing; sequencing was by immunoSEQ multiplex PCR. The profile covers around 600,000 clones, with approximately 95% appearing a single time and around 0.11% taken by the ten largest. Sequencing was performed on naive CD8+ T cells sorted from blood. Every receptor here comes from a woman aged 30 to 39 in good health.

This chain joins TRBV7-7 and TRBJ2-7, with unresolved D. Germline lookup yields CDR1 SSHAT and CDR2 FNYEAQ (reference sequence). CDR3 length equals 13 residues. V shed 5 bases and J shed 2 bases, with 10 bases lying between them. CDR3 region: CASSPPGPYEQYF. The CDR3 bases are TGTGCCAGCAGCCCCCCGGGTCCCTACGAGCAGTACTTC.

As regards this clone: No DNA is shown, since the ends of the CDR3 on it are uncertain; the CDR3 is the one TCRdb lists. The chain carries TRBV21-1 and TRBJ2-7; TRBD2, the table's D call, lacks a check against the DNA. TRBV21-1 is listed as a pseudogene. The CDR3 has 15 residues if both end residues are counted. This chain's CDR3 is CASSWASGSTREQYF.

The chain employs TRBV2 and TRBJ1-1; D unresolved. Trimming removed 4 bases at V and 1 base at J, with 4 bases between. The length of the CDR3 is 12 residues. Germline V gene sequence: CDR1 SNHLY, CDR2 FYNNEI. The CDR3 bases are TGTGCCAGCAGTGCAGGGAACACTGAAGCTTTCTTT. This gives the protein CASSAGNTEAFF.

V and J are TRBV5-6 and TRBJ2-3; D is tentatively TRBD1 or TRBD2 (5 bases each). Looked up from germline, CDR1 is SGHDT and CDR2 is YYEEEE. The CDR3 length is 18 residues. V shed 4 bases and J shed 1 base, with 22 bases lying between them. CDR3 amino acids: CASSKSLGRLDGTDTQYF. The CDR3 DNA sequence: TGTGCCAGCAGCAAGTCTTTGGGACGGCTAGACGGCACAGATACGCAGTATTTT.

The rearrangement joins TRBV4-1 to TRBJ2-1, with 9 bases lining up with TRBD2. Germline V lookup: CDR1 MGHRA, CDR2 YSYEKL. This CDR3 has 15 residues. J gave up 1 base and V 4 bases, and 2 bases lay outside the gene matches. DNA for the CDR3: TGCGCCAGCAGCCTTAGCGGGAGTTCCTACAATGAGCAGTTCTTC. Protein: CASSLSGSSYNEQFF.

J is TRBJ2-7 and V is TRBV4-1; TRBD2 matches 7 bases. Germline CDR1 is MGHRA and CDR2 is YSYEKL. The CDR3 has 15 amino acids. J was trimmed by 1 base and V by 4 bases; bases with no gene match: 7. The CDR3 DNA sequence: TGCGCCAGCAGCCCGCCAGCGGGGCTATCCTACGAGCAGTACTTC. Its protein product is CASSPPAGLSYEQYF.

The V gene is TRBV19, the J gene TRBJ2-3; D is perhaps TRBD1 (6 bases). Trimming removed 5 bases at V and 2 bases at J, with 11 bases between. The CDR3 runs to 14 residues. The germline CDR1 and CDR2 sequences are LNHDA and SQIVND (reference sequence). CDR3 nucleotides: TGTGCCAGTAGTGGGGGCTTTAACACAGATACGCAGTATTTT. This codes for CASSGGFNTDTQYF.

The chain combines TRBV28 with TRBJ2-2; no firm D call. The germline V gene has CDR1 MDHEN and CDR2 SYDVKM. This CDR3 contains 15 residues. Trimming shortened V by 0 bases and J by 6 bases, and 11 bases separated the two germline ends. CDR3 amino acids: CASSLWVWASGELFF. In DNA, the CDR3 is TGTGCCAGCAGTTTATGGGTCTGGGCGTCCGGGGAGCTGTTTTTT.

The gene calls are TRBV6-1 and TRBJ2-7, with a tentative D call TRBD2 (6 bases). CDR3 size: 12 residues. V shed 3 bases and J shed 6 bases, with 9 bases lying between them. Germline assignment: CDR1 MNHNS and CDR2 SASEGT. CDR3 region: CASSEVGSEQYF. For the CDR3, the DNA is TGTGCCAGCAGTGAGGTCGGGAGCGAGCAGTACTTC.

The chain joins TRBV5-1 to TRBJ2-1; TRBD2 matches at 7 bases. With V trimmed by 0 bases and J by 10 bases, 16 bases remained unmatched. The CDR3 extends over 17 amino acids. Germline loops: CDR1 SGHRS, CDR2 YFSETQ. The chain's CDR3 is CASSLADVTSPHGEQFF. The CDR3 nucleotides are TGCGCCAGCAGCTTGGCCGATGTGACTAGCCCCCACGGGGAGCAGTTCTTC.

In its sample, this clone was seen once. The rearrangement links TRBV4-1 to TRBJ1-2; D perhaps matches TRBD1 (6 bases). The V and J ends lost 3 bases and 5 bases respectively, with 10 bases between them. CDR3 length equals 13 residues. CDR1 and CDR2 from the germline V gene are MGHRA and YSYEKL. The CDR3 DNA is TGCGCCAGCAGCCAGGACAGCCTTTATGGCTACACCTTC. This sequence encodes CASSQDSLYGYTF.

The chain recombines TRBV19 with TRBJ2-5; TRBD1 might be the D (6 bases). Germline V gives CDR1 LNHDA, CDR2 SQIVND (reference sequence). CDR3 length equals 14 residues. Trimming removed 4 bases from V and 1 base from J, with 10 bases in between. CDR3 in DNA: TGTGCCAGTAGTACCCGGGACATCCAAGAGACCCAGTACTTC. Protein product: CASSTRDIQETQYF.

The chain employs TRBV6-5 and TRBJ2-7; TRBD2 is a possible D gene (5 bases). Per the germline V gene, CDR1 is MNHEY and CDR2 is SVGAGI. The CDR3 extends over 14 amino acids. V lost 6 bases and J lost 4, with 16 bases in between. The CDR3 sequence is CASSRREGWYEQYF. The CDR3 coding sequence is TGTGCCAGCAGCCGCCGGGAAGGGTGGTACGAGCAGTACTTC.

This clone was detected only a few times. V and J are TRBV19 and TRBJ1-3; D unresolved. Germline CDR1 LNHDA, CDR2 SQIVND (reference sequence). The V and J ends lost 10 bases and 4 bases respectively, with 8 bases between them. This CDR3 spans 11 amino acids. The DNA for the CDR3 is TGTGCCACAGGCGCGGGAAACACCATATATTTT. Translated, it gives CATGAGNTIYF.

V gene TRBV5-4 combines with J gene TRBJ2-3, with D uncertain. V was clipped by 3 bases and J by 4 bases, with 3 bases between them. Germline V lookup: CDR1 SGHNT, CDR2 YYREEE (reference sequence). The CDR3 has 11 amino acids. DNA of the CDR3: TGTGCCAGCAGCTCCTCAGATACGCAGTATTTT. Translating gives CASSSSDTQYF.

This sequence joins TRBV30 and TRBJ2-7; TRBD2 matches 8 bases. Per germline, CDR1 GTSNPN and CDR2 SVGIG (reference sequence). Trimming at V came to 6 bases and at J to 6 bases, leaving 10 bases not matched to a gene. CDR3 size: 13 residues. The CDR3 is CACSAGEMTEQYF. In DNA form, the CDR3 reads TGTGCCTGTTCAGCGGGAGAAATGACCGAGCAGTACTTC.

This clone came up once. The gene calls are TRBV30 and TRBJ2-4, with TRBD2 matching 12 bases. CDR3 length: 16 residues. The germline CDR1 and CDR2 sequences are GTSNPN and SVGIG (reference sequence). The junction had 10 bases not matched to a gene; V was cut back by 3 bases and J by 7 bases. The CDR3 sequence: CAWRAGLAGRGNIQYF. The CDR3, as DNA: TGTGCCTGGAGAGCCGGACTAGCGGGACGCGGGAACATTCAGTACTTC.

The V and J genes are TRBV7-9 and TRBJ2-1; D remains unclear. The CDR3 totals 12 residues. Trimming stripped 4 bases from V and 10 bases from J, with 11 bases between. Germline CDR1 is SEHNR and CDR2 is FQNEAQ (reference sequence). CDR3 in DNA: TGTGCCAGCAGCTCGGGCGGAGCCGAGCAGTTCTTC. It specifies CASSSGGAEQFF.

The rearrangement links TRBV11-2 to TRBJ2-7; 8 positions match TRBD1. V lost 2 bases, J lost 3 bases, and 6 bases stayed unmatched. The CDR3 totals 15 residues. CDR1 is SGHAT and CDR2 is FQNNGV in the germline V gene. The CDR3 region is CASSLRDRGVYEQYF. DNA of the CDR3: TGTGCCAGCAGCTTACGCGACAGGGGTGTCTACGAGCAGTACTTC. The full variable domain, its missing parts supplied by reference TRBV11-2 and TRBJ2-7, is EAGVAQSPRYKIIEKRQSVAFWCNPISGHATLYWYQQILGQGPKLLIQFQNNGVVDDSQLPKDRFSAERLKGVDSTLKIQPAKLEDSAVYLCASSLRDRGVYEQYFGPGTRLTVT.

The CDR3 here is CASTPGDSFRYTF. In DNA form, the CDR3 reads TGTGCCAGTACCCCGGGGGACAGCTTTCGCTACACCTTC. This sequence joins TRBV5-6 and TRBJ1-2; TRBD1 matches 7 bases. Trimming at V came to 8 bases and at J to 9 bases, leaving 13 bases not matched to a gene. This CDR3 is 13 amino acids long. Germline V gene sequence: CDR1 SGHDT, CDR2 YYEEEE.

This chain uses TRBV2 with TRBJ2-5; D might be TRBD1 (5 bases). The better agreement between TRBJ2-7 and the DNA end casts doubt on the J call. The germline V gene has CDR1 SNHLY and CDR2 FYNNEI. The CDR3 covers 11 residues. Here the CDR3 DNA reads TGTGCCAGCAGCCAGGGATCCGAGCAGTACTTC. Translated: CASSQGSEQYF.

Written as DNA, the CDR3 is TGCAGCGTTGCGCTTCGCGGAGACTACGAGCAGTACTTC. This gives the protein CSVALRGDYEQYF. The chain has TRBV29-1 and TRBJ2-7, with D hard to call. The CDR3 is 13 amino acids. Trimming took off 4 bases at V and 3 bases at J, with 13 bases between the two ends. CDR1 is SQVTM, CDR2 ANQGSEA, per germline.

CDR3 in amino acids: CAGSGALYEQYF. CDR3 bases: TGTGCCGGCTCGGGGGCCCTCTACGAGCAGTACTTC. V usage is TRBV5-6 and J usage is TRBJ2-7; D possibly matches TRBD1 or TRBD2 (6 bases each). The CDR3 covers 12 residues. The ends were cut back, 10 bases at V and 3 bases at J, with 14 bases in the middle. CDR1 and CDR2 from the germline V gene are SGHDT and YYEEEE.

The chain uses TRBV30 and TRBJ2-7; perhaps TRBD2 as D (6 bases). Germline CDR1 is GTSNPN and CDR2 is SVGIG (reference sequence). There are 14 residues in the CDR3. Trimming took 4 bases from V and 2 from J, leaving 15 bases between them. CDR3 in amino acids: CAWNPGGYPYEQYF. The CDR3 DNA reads TGTGCCTGGAACCCTGGGGGGTATCCCTACGAGCAGTACTTC.

The CDR3 here is CASSYRDRGTDTQYF. CDR3 DNA: TGTGCCAGCAGTTACCGGGACAGGGGAACAGATACGCAGTATTTT. The rearrangement links TRBV6-5 to TRBJ2-3; 10 nucleotides agree with TRBD1. CDR1 and CDR2 (germline): MNHEY, SVGAGI. CDR3 size: 15 residues. The V gene end was trimmed by 2 bases and the J gene end by 3 bases; junction bases not matched to a gene: 2.

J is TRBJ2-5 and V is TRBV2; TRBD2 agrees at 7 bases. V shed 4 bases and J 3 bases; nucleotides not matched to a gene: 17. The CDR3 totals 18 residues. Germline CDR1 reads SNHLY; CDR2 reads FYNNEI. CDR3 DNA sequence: TGTGCCAGCAGTGGTACGACTCTCGGGACTACAAACGAAGAGACCCAGTACTTC. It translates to CASSGTTLGTTNEETQYF.

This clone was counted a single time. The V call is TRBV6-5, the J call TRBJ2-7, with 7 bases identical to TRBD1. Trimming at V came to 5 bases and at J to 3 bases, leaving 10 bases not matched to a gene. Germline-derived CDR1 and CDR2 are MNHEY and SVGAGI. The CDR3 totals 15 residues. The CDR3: CASSTHDRAFYEQYF. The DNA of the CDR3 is TGTGCCAGCAGTACCCATGACAGGGCTTTCTACGAGCAGTACTTC.

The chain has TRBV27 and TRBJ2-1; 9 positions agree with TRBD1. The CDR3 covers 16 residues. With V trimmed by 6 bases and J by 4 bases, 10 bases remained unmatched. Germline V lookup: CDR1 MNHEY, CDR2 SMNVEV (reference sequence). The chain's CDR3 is CASSPGTGIRYNEQFF. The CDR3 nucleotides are TGTGCCAGCAGCCCTGGGACAGGGATCCGTTACAATGAGCAGTTCTTC.

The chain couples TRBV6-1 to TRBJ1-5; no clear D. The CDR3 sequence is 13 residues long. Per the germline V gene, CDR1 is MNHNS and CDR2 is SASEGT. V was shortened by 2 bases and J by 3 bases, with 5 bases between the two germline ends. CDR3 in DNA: TGTGCCAGCAGTGAATCCCCCAATCAGCCCCAGCATTTT. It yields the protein CASSESPNQPQHF.